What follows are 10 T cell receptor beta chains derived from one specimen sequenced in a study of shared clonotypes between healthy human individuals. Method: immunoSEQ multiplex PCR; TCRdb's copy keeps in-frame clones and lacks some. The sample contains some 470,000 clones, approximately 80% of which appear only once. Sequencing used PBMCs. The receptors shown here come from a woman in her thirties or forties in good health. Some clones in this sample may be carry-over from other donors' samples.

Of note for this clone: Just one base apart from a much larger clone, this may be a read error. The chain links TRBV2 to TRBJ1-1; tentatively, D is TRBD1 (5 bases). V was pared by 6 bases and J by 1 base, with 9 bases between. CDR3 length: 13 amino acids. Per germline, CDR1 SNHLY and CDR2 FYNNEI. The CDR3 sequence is CASRAQGNTEAFF. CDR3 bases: TGTGCCAGCAGAGCCCAGGGGAACACTGAAGCTTTCTTT.

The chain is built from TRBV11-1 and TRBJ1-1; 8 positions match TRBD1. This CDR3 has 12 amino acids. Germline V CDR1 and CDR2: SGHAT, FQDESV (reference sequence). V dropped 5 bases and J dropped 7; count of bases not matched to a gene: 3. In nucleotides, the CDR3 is TGTGCCAGCAGCCCCGACAGGGGTGAAGCTTTCTTT. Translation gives CASSPDRGEAFF.

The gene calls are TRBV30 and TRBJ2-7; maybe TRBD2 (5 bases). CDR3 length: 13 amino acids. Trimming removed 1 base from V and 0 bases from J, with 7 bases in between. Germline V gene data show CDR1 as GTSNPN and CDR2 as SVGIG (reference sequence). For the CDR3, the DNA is TGTGCCTGGAGTGGCGGGCTCTCCTACGAGCAGTACTTC. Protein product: CAWSGGLSYEQYF.

CDR3 sequence: CSSPGAGGGYTF. In DNA, the CDR3 is TGCAGCTCCCCCGGGGCAGGGGGAGGCTACACCTTC. The rearrangement links TRBV29-1 to TRBJ1-2; TRBD1 agrees at 7 bases. The CDR3 is 12 residues long. V trimming: 8 bases; J trimming: 8 bases; junction bases outside the gene matches: 11. The germline V gene encodes CDR1 SQVTM and CDR2 ANQGSEA.

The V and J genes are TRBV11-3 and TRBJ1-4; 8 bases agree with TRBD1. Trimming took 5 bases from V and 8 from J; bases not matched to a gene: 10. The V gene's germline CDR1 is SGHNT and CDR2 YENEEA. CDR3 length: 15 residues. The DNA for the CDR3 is TGTGCCAGCAGCCCACCCGGGACAGGTACCGAAAAACTGTTTTTT. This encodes CASSPPGTGTEKLFF. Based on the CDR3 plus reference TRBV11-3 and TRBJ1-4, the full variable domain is EAGVVQSPRYKIIEKKQPVAFWCNPISGHNTLYWYLQNLGQGPELLIRYENEEAVDDSQLPKDRFSAERLKGVDSTLKIQPAELGDSAVYLCASSPPGTGTEKLFFGSGTQLSVL.

CDR3 amino acids: CASRGQGIGTQYF. The CDR3, as DNA: TGTGCCAGCAGGGGACAGGGTATCGGGACCCAGTACTTC. The rearrangement links TRBV2 to TRBJ2-5; 9 positions match TRBD1. This CDR3 is built from 13 residues. V was clipped by 6 bases and J by 7 bases; unmatched bases: 6. CDR1 and CDR2 (germline): SNHLY, FYNNEI.

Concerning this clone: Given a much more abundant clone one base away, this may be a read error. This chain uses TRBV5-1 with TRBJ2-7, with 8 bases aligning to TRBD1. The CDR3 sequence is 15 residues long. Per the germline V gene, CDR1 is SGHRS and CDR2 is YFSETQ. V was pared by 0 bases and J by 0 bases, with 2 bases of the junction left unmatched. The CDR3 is CASSLDRGSSYEQYF. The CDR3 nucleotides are TGCGCCAGCAGCTTGGACAGGGGGAGCTCCTACGAGCAGTACTTC.

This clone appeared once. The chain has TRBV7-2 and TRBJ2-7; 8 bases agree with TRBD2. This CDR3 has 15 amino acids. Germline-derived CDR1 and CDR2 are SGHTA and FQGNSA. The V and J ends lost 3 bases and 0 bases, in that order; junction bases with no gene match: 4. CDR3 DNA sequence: TGTGCCAGCAGCTTTAGCGGGACGAGCTCCTACGAGCAGTACTTC. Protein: CASSFSGTSSYEQYF.

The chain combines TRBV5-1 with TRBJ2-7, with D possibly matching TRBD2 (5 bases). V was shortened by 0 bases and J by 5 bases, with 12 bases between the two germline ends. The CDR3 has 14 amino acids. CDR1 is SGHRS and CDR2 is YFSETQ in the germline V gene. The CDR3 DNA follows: TGCGCCAGCAGCTTGGAGCTGGGAGTGGACGAGCAGTACTTC. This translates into CASSLELGVDEQYF.

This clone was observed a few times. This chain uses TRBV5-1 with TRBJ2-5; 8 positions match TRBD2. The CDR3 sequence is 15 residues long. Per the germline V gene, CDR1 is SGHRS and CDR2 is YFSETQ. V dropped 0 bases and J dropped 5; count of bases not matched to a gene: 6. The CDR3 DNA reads TGCGCCAGCAGCTTGGGGTACGGGAGGGCCGAGACCCAGTACTTC. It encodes CASSLGYGRAETQYF.